A selection of T cell receptor beta chains follows, all from one sample in a study of CXCR3-negative and CXCR3-positive naive CD8 T cells. TCRdb reprocessed the 5' RACE reads, with one entry per CDR3 protein and no DNA. This sample contains 100,000 to 150,000 distinct CDR3 sequences. The sample comprised naive CXCR3- CD8+ T cells from blood. Receptors originate from a human donor in good health. Some clones in this sample may be carry-over from other donors' samples. Both conserved end residues are part of each CDR3. Fields, in order: CDR3 protein, V gene, J gene.

cdr3_aa: CSGLKDRVHEQYF
v_call: TRBV20-1
j_call: TRBJ2-7

cdr3_aa: CASSLSGIGLAGGPYEQYF
v_call: TRBV12-3/TRBV12-4
j_call: TRBJ2-7

cdr3_aa: CASSPPGTYEQYF
v_call: TRBV7-8
j_call: TRBJ2-7

cdr3_aa: CAGGEVKNIQYF
v_call: TRBV6-4
j_call: TRBJ2-4

cdr3_aa: CASSPSGSYEQYF
v_call: TRBV7-9
j_call: TRBJ2-7

cdr3_aa: CSALGLAGEHEQYF
v_call: TRBV20-1
j_call: TRBJ2-7

cdr3_aa: CASSDLGRGNSPLHF
v_call: TRBV6-4
j_call: TRBJ1-6

cdr3_aa: CSAEKGGGDYGYTF
v_call: TRBV20-1
j_call: TRBJ1-2

cdr3_aa: CAISLMGGAYNEQFF
v_call: TRBV5-4
j_call: TRBJ2-1

cdr3_aa: CASSLQTSGDPEADTQYF
v_call: TRBV28
j_call: TRBJ2-3

cdr3_aa: CSAREVGRGTYEQYF
v_call: TRBV20-1
j_call: TRBJ2-7

cdr3_aa: CASSLVAGAGEQYF
v_call: TRBV5-5
j_call: TRBJ2-7

cdr3_aa: CASSLGTGDNEQFF
v_call: TRBV12-3/TRBV12-4
j_call: TRBJ2-1

cdr3_aa: CASSFLAAEADTQYF
v_call: TRBV5-5
j_call: TRBJ2-3

cdr3_aa: CASSYEGLAGARTGELFF
v_call: TRBV6-6
j_call: TRBJ2-2

cdr3_aa: CSARGPDRGFSYEQYF
v_call: TRBV20-1
j_call: TRBJ2-7

cdr3_aa: CSAWREGLEEQYF
v_call: TRBV20-1
j_call: TRBJ2-7

cdr3_aa: CASRQGPFYNEQFF
v_call: TRBV19
j_call: TRBJ2-1

cdr3_aa: CASSLLAGVSYNEQFF
v_call: TRBV27
j_call: TRBJ2-1

cdr3_aa: CSVDRTDSYEQYF
v_call: TRBV20-1
j_call: TRBJ2-7

cdr3_aa: CASSPRDRVVSYGYTF
v_call: TRBV7-8
j_call: TRBJ1-2

cdr3_aa: CASSYDRGWQYF
v_call: TRBV28
j_call: TRBJ2-7

cdr3_aa: CASSSARGGNQPQHF
v_call: TRBV11-2
j_call: TRBJ1-5

cdr3_aa: CSASGSGGPPSTDTQYF
v_call: TRBV20-1
j_call: TRBJ2-3

cdr3_aa: CAISESTSLAADTQYF
v_call: TRBV10-3
j_call: TRBJ2-3

cdr3_aa: CSAREPGQRYNEQFF
v_call: TRBV20-1
j_call: TRBJ2-1

cdr3_aa: CASSLAHMSSGRISYEQYF
v_call: TRBV7-9
j_call: TRBJ2-7

cdr3_aa: CASSQSQTGGQYEQYF
v_call: TRBV4-2
j_call: TRBJ2-7

cdr3_aa: CASTHGTSSYEQYF
v_call: TRBV12-3/TRBV12-4
j_call: TRBJ2-7

cdr3_aa: CASSDPGLTNSPLHF
v_call: TRBV28
j_call: TRBJ1-6

cdr3_aa: CASTGFEHETQYF
v_call: TRBV10-2
j_call: TRBJ2-5

cdr3_aa: CSVIDRGLAKNIQYF
v_call: TRBV29-1
j_call: TRBJ2-4

cdr3_aa: CASRGLAGGPENEQFF
v_call: TRBV4-1
j_call: TRBJ2-1

cdr3_aa: CASSPRPNTEAFF
v_call: TRBV6-4
j_call: TRBJ1-1

cdr3_aa: CASSTTPGATGAFGYEQYF
v_call: TRBV7-9
j_call: TRBJ2-7

cdr3_aa: CASFRGSGKLFF
v_call: TRBV12-3/TRBV12-4
j_call: TRBJ1-4

cdr3_aa: CSARDWADSSNQPQHF
v_call: TRBV20-1
j_call: TRBJ1-5

cdr3_aa: CASSQDYPPRTGENTDTQYF
v_call: TRBV4-3
j_call: TRBJ2-3

cdr3_aa: CASSFFQGPGYEQYF
v_call: TRBV12-3/TRBV12-4
j_call: TRBJ2-7

cdr3_aa: CASSRVRAGLSRDTQYF
v_call: TRBV3-1
j_call: TRBJ2-3

cdr3_aa: CASSIPPWDRRNSPLHF
v_call: TRBV19
j_call: TRBJ1-6

cdr3_aa: CSAREDRISYEQYF
v_call: TRBV20-1
j_call: TRBJ2-7

cdr3_aa: CASSLYSRARINEKLFF
v_call: TRBV7-3
j_call: TRBJ1-4

cdr3_aa: CASRDDFSGANVLTF
v_call: TRBV9
j_call: TRBJ2-6

cdr3_aa: CASSQDSWNYGYTF
v_call: TRBV4-3
j_call: TRBJ1-2

cdr3_aa: CASSSQGGIYEQYF
v_call: TRBV27
j_call: TRBJ2-7

cdr3_aa: CASSSEEAGVRFSGANVLTF
v_call: TRBV7-8
j_call: TRBJ2-6

cdr3_aa: CASSPQGWETQYF
v_call: TRBV23-1
j_call: TRBJ2-5

cdr3_aa: CASSLRLAGAQETQYF
v_call: TRBV13
j_call: TRBJ2-5

cdr3_aa: CSAHDTGAGELFF
v_call: TRBV29-1
j_call: TRBJ2-2

cdr3_aa: CASSSRQAGIGELFF
v_call: TRBV5-6
j_call: TRBJ2-2